Following are 28 T cell receptor beta chains from one sample sequenced in a study of blood T cell repertoires in COVID-19. Repertoires were generated with immunoSEQ multiplex PCR, while TCRdb's copy carries only in-frame clones and drops some. The sample holds about 130,000 clones, about 87% seen once. The sample comprised peripheral blood. The receptors come from a woman aged 60-75 years with acute or convalescent COVID-19.

This clone occurred once. V usage is TRBV18 and J usage is TRBJ2-7; 11 positions match TRBD2. Trimming removed 6 bases from V and 6 bases from J; junction bases left unmatched: 13. This CDR3 spans 16 amino acids. Germline V CDR1 and CDR2: KGHSH, LQKENI. DNA of the CDR3: TGTGCCAGCTCGTGGCCCGGGACTAGCGGATGGGGCGAGCAGTACGTC. It is translated as CASSWPGTSGWGEQYV.

This clone was picked up a small number of times. The chain employs TRBV5-4 and TRBJ2-7; a possible D gene is TRBD1 (6 bases). Germline assignment: CDR1 SGHNT and CDR2 YYREEE (reference sequence). V lost 4 bases to trimming and J lost 6 bases, with 14 bases between them. There are 13 residues in the CDR3. CDR3 in amino acids: CASSVAQGIEQYF. The CDR3 coding sequence is TGTGCCAGCAGCGTCGCACAGGGTATCGAGCAGTACTTC.

This chain links TRBV19 with TRBJ1-5, with D tentatively TRBD1 (5 bases). Germline CDR1 is LNHDA and CDR2 is SQIVND (reference sequence). V was shortened by 2 bases and J by 11 bases, with 13 bases between the two germline ends. The CDR3 runs to 13 residues. The CDR3 region is CASSIRGFGAQHF. The CDR3 nucleotides are TGTGCCAGTAGTATAAGGGGCTTTGGGGCCCAGCATTTT.

V usage is TRBV5-1 and J usage is TRBJ1-2; the match to TRBD1 covers 11 bases. The junction had 13 bases not matched to a gene; V was cut back by 1 base and J by 5 bases. Germline V gene data show CDR1 as SGHRS and CDR2 as YFSETQ. The CDR3 has 18 amino acids. The CDR3 nucleotides are TGCGCCAGCAGCTTGCGTCTCATTGGACAGGGGGCGAGGTATGGCTACACCTTC. Amino acid sequence: CASSLRLIGQGARYGYTF.

The rearrangement links TRBV2 to TRBJ2-1, with 11 positions matching TRBD2. The CDR3 sequence is 14 residues long. V was pared by 5 bases and J by 8 bases, with 5 bases of the junction left unmatched. Germline V gene data show CDR1 as SNHLY and CDR2 as FYNNEI. CDR3 DNA sequence: TGTGCCAGCAGTTTACTAGCGGGAGTTGATGAGCAGTTCTTC. It yields the protein CASSLLAGVDEQFF.

This clone came up once. The chain employs TRBV6-6 and TRBJ2-7, with 12 positions matching TRBD1. The germline CDR1 and CDR2 sequences are MNHNY and SVGAGI (reference sequence). The CDR3 spans 14 residues. V trimming: 5 bases; J trimming: 6 bases; junction bases outside the gene matches: 5. The CDR3 nucleotides read TGTGCCAGCAGTCCGGGACAGGGGGCCCGCGAGCAGTACGTC. Its protein is CASSPGQGAREQYV.

The chain carries TRBV6-1 and TRBJ1-5, with 7 positions matching TRBD1. Germline assignment: CDR1 MNHNS and CDR2 SASEGT. The CDR3 is 15 amino acids. Trimming at V came to 1 base and at J to 6 bases, leaving 6 bases not matched to a gene. The CDR3 DNA follows: TGTGCCAGCAGTGAAGGCCGACAGGGCAGTCAGCCCCAGCATTTT. It translates to CASSEGRQGSQPQHF.

This clone was found a few times. V is TRBV6-5 and J is TRBJ1-2, with 7 bases that match TRBD1. CDR1 and CDR2 (germline): MNHEY, SVGAGI. The CDR3 is 13 amino acids. The V and J ends lost 8 bases and 4 bases, in that order; junction bases with no gene match: 7. The CDR3 here is CASGAGGSYGYTF. CDR3 nucleotides: TGTGCCAGCGGGGCAGGGGGATCCTATGGCTACACCTTC.

The chain employs TRBV4-1 and TRBJ2-3; D remains ambiguous. The length of the CDR3 is 13 residues. V lost 1 base to trimming and J lost 2 bases, with 4 bases between them. In germline, CDR1 is MGHRA, CDR2 YSYEKL. The CDR3 sequence is CASSQAYTDTQYF. The CDR3, as DNA: TGCGCCAGCAGCCAAGCCTACACAGATACGCAGTATTTT.

This chain links TRBV24-1 with TRBJ1-5; 8 bases match TRBD1. Germline CDR1 reads KGHDR; CDR2 reads SFDVKD. The V gene end was trimmed by 3 bases and the J gene end by 3 bases; junction bases not matched to a gene: 6. CDR3 length: 16 residues. For the CDR3, the DNA is TGTGCCACCAGTGATAGACAGGGGACCCACAATCAGCCCCAGCATTTT. Translating it yields CATSDRQGTHNQPQHF.

J is TRBJ2-1 and V is TRBV10-2, with D perhaps matching TRBD2 (6 bases). Germline V lookup: CDR1 WSHSY, CDR2 SAAADI. Trimming left V 6 bases short and J 10 bases short, with 22 bases between. This CDR3 spans 15 amino acids. DNA for the CDR3: TGCGCCAGCAGCGAACCGGGACTGGGGCAAGTGGAGCAGTTCTTC. Its protein is CASSEPGLGQVEQFF.

Turning to this clone: The junction and the germline gene differ at one end; a read error may be behind it. As DNA, the CDR3 is TGTGCTAGCAGCCCTCTAGGAAATTTGTACAATGAGCAGTTCTTC. Translating it yields CASSPLGNLYNEQFF. This chain joins TRBV7-7 and TRBJ2-1; no firm D call. From germline, CDR1 is SSHAT and CDR2 FNYEAQ (reference sequence). The CDR3 consists of 15 residues.

The chain combines TRBV5-1 with TRBJ2-2; D is possibly TRBD1 (5 bases). Trimming shortened V by 2 bases and J by 3 bases, and 11 bases separated the two germline ends. This CDR3 is 15 amino acids long. The germline V gene has CDR1 SGHRS and CDR2 YFSETQ. This chain's CDR3 is CASSFSRADTGELFF. The CDR3 DNA follows: TGCGCCAGCAGCTTCAGCAGGGCCGACACCGGGGAGCTGTTTTTT.

This clone was recorded once. The rearrangement links TRBV11-1 to TRBJ2-5; maybe TRBD2 (5 bases). This CDR3 region has 14 residues. CDR1 and CDR2 (germline): SGHAT, FQDESV (reference sequence). V was clipped by 3 bases and J by 5 bases, with 13 bases between them. The CDR3 DNA is TGTGCCAGCAGCTTGGACTGGTCTGGGGAGACCCAGTACTTC. Translating gives CASSLDWSGETQYF.

V is TRBV3-1 (or the pseudogene TRBV3-2) and J is TRBJ1-6, with 7 nucleotides matching TRBD1. The CDR3 loop spans 16 amino acids. The V and J ends lost 1 base and 4 bases, in that order; junction bases with no gene match: 4. CDR1 is LGHDT, CDR2 YNNKEL, per germline (reference sequence). CDR3 loop: CASSQGDRGYNSPLHF. CDR3 coding DNA: TGTGCCAGCAGCCAAGGGGACAGAGGATATAATTCACCCCTCCACTTT.

This clone was seen only once. The chain uses TRBV12-3 or TRBV12-4 and TRBJ2-5; tentative D call: TRBD1 (5 bases). This CDR3 spans 13 amino acids. The V and J ends lost 3 bases and 1 base respectively, with 6 bases between them. This CDR3 reads CASSFQGQETQYF. The CDR3 DNA reads as TGTGCCAGCAGTTTCCAGGGCCAAGAGACCCAGTACTTC.

The chain carries TRBV1 and TRBJ1-5; whether TRBD1, the table's D call, matches the DNA was not checked. TRBV1 is a known pseudogene. The CDR3 length is 17 residues. This CDR3 is CTSSQVGSRASNQPQHF. The CDR3 DNA sequence: TGCACCAGCAGCCAAGTTGGCAGCAGGGCTAGCAATCAGCCCCAGCATTTT.

V gene TRBV29-1 combines with J gene TRBJ2-7; weak D call: TRBD2 (6 bases). This CDR3 is 11 amino acids long. The V gene lost 6 bases and the J gene lost 4 bases, with 10 bases spanning the gap. The V gene's germline CDR1 is SQVTM and CDR2 ANQGSEA. The CDR3 region has the DNA TGCAGCGTGATAGCGGTTTACGAGCAGTACTTC. It yields the protein CSVIAVYEQYF.

J is TRBJ1-1 and V is TRBV5-1; 7 bases fit TRBD1. Losses at the gene ends were 4 bases for V and 0 bases for J; bases not matched to a gene: 3. This CDR3 has 14 residues. Germline assignment: CDR1 SGHRS and CDR2 YFSETQ. Written as DNA, the CDR3 is TGCGCCAGCAGCCGGGGACAGATGAACACTGAAGCTTTCTTT. Translating it yields CASSRGQMNTEAFF.

The chain has TRBV6-5 and TRBJ2-2; 7 bases match TRBD2. The CDR3 spans 14 residues. The germline V gene encodes CDR1 MNHEY and CDR2 SVGAGI. Losses at the gene ends were 2 bases for V and 5 bases for J; bases not matched to a gene: 2. CDR3 nucleotide sequence: TGTGCCAGCAGTTACCAGGGAGGGACCGGGGAGCTGTTTTTT. Translated: CASSYQGGTGELFF.

This clone occurred once. The J gene is TRBJ1-1, the V gene TRBV19; 8 bases align to TRBD1. CDR3 length: 16 amino acids. V lost 8 bases to trimming and J lost 4 bases; unmatched junction nucleotides: 15. The germline V gene encodes CDR1 LNHDA and CDR2 SQIVND (reference sequence). CDR3 sequence: CASLPRTGRLGTEAFF. CDR3 nucleotide sequence: TGTGCCAGTCTACCCCGGACAGGGCGGCTTGGCACTGAAGCTTTCTTT. Full variable domain (remainder filled in from reference TRBV19 and TRBJ1-1): DGGITQSPKYLFRKEGQNVTLSCEQNLNHDAMYWYRQDPGQGLRLIYYSQIVNDFQKGDIAEGYSVSREKKESFPLTVTSAQKNPTAFYLCASLPRTGRLGTEAFFGQGTRLTVV.

The chain has TRBV25-1 and TRBJ2-3, with D unresolved. Germline CDR1 MGHDK, CDR2 SYGVNS. Trimming removed 8 bases from V and 3 bases from J, with 6 bases in between. CDR3 size: 11 residues. The CDR3 nucleotides read TGTGCCAGCGGTACAACAGATACGCAGTATTTT. Residues: CASGTTDTQYF.

This sequence joins TRBV5-6 and TRBJ1-1; tentative D call: TRBD1 (5 bases). Germline CDR1 is SGHDT and CDR2 is YYEEEE. Trimming pared 0 bases from V and 3 bases from J, leaving 15 bases between. This CDR3 has 16 amino acids. The CDR3 spells CASSLGQILTYTEAFF. DNA for the CDR3: TGTGCCAGCAGCTTGGGACAGATACTAACCTACACTGAAGCTTTCTTT.

The chain recombines TRBV28 with TRBJ1-1, with 12 bases matching TRBD1. This CDR3 region has 18 residues. The ends lost 5 bases at V and 1 base at J; junction bases unmatched: 11. Germline assignment: CDR1 MDHEN and CDR2 SYDVKM. The CDR3 sequence: CASSIIPGQGAGNTEAFF. For the CDR3, the DNA is TGTGCCAGCAGTATTATTCCGGGACAGGGGGCGGGGAACACTGAAGCTTTCTTT.

The chain joins TRBV5-1 to TRBJ1-2; the match to TRBD1 covers 7 bases. The CDR3 is 14 residues long. CDR1 is SGHRS and CDR2 is YFSETQ in the germline V gene. V dropped 4 bases and J dropped 10; count of bases not matched to a gene: 13. The DNA for the CDR3 is TGCGCCAGCAGCCTCAGGGGGGAGGCTGAGGACTACACCTTC. Translating gives CASSLRGEAEDYTF.

This clone showed up just a few times. The V gene is TRBV27, the J gene TRBJ1-5; TRBD1 matches at 7 bases. Unmatched junction bases numbered 6, after V lost 5 bases and J lost 5 bases. The CDR3 runs 14 residues. Per germline, CDR1 MNHEY and CDR2 SMNVEV (reference sequence). The CDR3 reads CASSLDRAYQPQHF. In DNA, the CDR3 is TGTGCCAGCAGTCTTGACAGGGCATATCAGCCCCAGCATTTT.

V and J are TRBV10-3 and TRBJ2-2; TRBD2 aligns across 12 bases. The CDR3 contains 17 residues. Germline V gene lookup returns CDR1 ENHRY and CDR2 SYGVKD. V was clipped by 2 bases and J by 5 bases; unmatched bases: 6. DNA of the CDR3: TGTGCCATCAGTGAGACGCCGCTAGCGGGAGGGACCGGGGAGCTGTTTTTT. Amino acid sequence: CAISETPLAGGTGELFF.

The chain links TRBV7-2 to TRBJ2-1, with TRBD2 matching 10 bases. Germline trimming cut 2 bases from V and 9 bases from J; bases unmatched to any gene: 4. Germline CDR1 reads SGHTA; CDR2 reads FQGNSA. The CDR3 totals 14 residues. The CDR3 is CASSLSSGSTEQFF. The CDR3 DNA reads as TGTGCCAGCAGCTTATCTAGCGGGAGTACTGAGCAGTTCTTC.